These 18 T cell receptor beta chains were all obtained from the same sample, sequenced in a study of T-cell reconstitution after alpha-beta-depleted transplantation in children. Unique molecular identifiers tagged the TCRbeta library. TCRdb redid the calling of the PCR reads with MiXCR, one entry per CDR3 protein. The sample has about 590,000 distinct CDR3 sequences; 10% to 15% are singletons. The source was PBMCs, mostly from graft donor cells, collected 360 days after TCRalphabeta/CD19-depleted stem cell transplant. The receptors here all came from a male patient between 5 and 17 years old who had a stem cell transplant for acute myeloid leukemia, so the T cells may come from the graft donor.

This clonotype was seen a few times. Germline and junction disagree at one end, which may indicate a read error. The V and J genes are TRBV6-5 and TRBJ2-2; 14 bases fit TRBD2. Germline values: CDR1 MNHEY, CDR2 SVGAGI. This CDR3 comprises 19 residues. The CDR3 sequence is CAISYWTSGRNTNTGELFF. DNA of the CDR3: TGTGCCATCAGTTACTGGACTAGCGGGAGGAATACGAACACCGGGGAGCTGTTTTTT.

This clonotype was picked up a small number of times. The chain couples TRBV10-3 to TRBJ2-3; D not certain. The CDR3 spans 11 residues. Trimming took off 5 bases at V and 7 bases at J, with 7 bases between the two ends. Germline CDR1 is ENHRY and CDR2 is SYGVKD. The CDR3: CAISFSNTQYF. The DNA of the CDR3 is TGTGCCATCAGTTTTAGCAATACGCAGTATTTT.

This clonotype was observed many times. The J gene is TRBJ2-2, the V gene TRBV7-9; the match to TRBD2 covers 11 bases. V lost 5 bases to trimming and J lost 4 bases; unmatched junction nucleotides: 6. This CDR3 has 16 amino acids. Germline CDR1 and CDR2: SEHNR and FQNEAQ (reference sequence). The CDR3 region has the DNA TGTGCCAGCAGCCTTCGACTAGCGGGAATCACCGGGGAGCTGTTTTTT. Translating gives CASSLRLAGITGELFF.

This clonotype was seen only a few times. V usage is TRBV4-3 and J usage is TRBJ2-5; TRBD2 matches 14 bases. The CDR3 covers 17 residues. With 3 bases clipped from V and 5 bases from J, the junction kept 8 bases outside the gene matches. Germline V gene data show CDR1 as LGHNA and CDR2 as YSLEER. DNA for the CDR3: TGCGCCAGCAGCCAGGGCCGACTAGCGGGAGGGATCGAGACCCAGTACTTC. Translating gives CASSQGRLAGGIETQYF.

The chain combines TRBV7-2 with TRBJ2-7; D not resolved. V was trimmed by 1 base and J by 2 bases, leaving 9 bases between them. The CDR3 is 14 amino acids. Germline loops: CDR1 SGHTA, CDR2 FQGNSA. CDR3 loop: CASSLVVAAYEQYF. The CDR3 DNA sequence: TGTGCCAGCAGCTTAGTCGTGGCAGCCTACGAGCAGTACTTC.

This clonotype was observed at least ten times. The rearrangement joins TRBV12-3 or TRBV12-4 to TRBJ2-7, with 10 bases aligning to TRBD1. Losses at the gene ends were 4 bases for V and 5 bases for J; bases not matched to a gene: 11. CDR3 length: 16 amino acids. The CDR3 sequence: CASSWFRGQGCDEQYF. As DNA, the CDR3 is TGTGCCAGCAGTTGGTTTCGGGGACAGGGGTGCGACGAGCAGTACTTC.

This clonotype was seen more than once but under ten times. The genes are TRBV7-3 and TRBJ2-7; D perhaps matches TRBD1 (6 bases). Germline CDR1 is SGHTA and CDR2 is FQGTGA. The CDR3 length is 15 residues. V was clipped by 5 bases and J by 3 bases, with 17 bases between them. CDR3 nucleotide sequence: TGTGCCAGCAGCCCGTCTTCCGGGACACTCTACGAGCAGTACTTC. This sequence encodes CASSPSSGTLYEQYF.

This chain connects TRBV18 to TRBJ2-7, with unresolved D. The CDR3 totals 14 residues. Trimming shortened V by 3 bases and J by 6 bases, and 15 bases separated the two germline ends. Looked up from germline, CDR1 is KGHSH and CDR2 is LQKENI. The DNA for the CDR3 is TGTGCCAGCTCACCCCTGTCGGATGTCGTCGAGCAGTACTTC. Its translation: CASSPLSDVVEQYF. The full variable domain, with the rest looked up from reference TRBV18 and TRBJ2-7, is NAGVMQNPRHLVRRRGQEARLRCSPMKGHSHVYWYRQLPEEGLKFMVYLQKENIIDESGMPKERFSAEFPKEGPSILRIQQVVRGDSAAYFCASSPLSDVVEQYFGPGTRLTVT.

This clonotype was detected many times. The V gene is TRBV20-1, the J gene TRBJ2-5; D gene unclear. V was pared by 5 bases and J by 0 bases, with 13 bases between. CDR3 length: 14 amino acids. CDR1 and CDR2 (germline): DFQATT, SNEGSKA (reference sequence). Written as DNA, the CDR3 is TGCAGTGCTTTCTCAACTCTGTACCAAGAGACCCAGTACTTC. It codes for CSAFSTLYQETQYF.

This clonotype was found a few times. The genes are TRBV19 and TRBJ1-1; D gene uncertain. This CDR3 has 14 amino acids. Germline-derived CDR1 and CDR2 are LNHDA and SQIVND (reference sequence). V shed 1 base and J shed 1 base, with 7 bases lying between them. The CDR3 DNA is TGTGCCAGTAGTATAGGTCCGCCGAACACTGAAGCTTTCTTT. It codes for CASSIGPPNTEAFF.

Many counts were recorded for this clonotype. CDR3 region: CASSLFGSTDTQYF. The CDR3 bases are TGTGCCAGCAGTTTATTCGGTTCTACAGATACGCAGTATTTT. The chain combines TRBV27 with TRBJ2-3; D unresolved. The germline gives CDR1 MNHEY, CDR2 SMNVEV (reference sequence). Trimming pared 1 base from V and 3 bases from J, leaving 8 bases between. This CDR3 region has 14 residues.

This clonotype showed up just a few times. V is TRBV7-2 and J is TRBJ1-5; possibly TRBD1 for D (5 bases). The germline gives CDR1 SGHTA, CDR2 FQGNSA. This CDR3 region has 14 residues. V lost 5 bases to trimming and J lost 2 bases, with 10 bases between them. The CDR3 nucleotides are TGTGCCAGCAGCAGGGGTCTACGCAATCAGCCCCAGCATTTT. Translation: CASSRGLRNQPQHF.

This clonotype was recorded at least ten times. The V gene is TRBV7-8, the J gene TRBJ2-7, with 7 bases fitting TRBD2. The CDR3 spans 14 residues. The trim removed 3 bases at V and 2 bases at J, leaving 4 bases unmatched. Per germline, CDR1 SGHVS and CDR2 FQNEAQ. As DNA, the CDR3 is TGTGCCAGCAGCTTTCCGGGGACTACCTACGAGCAGTACTTC. This sequence encodes CASSFPGTTYEQYF. Variable domain in full (rest from reference TRBV7-8 and TRBJ2-7): GAGVSQSPRYKVAKRGQDVALRCDPISGHVSLFWYQQALGQGPEFLTYFQNEAQLDKSGLPSDRFFAERPEGSVSTLKIQRTQQEDSAVYLCASSFPGTTYEQYFGPGTRLTVT.

The V call is TRBV21-1, the J call TRBJ2-1; the table gives TRBD2 as D, unverified against the DNA. TRBV21-1 is a documented pseudogene. The CDR3 totals 13 residues. The CDR3 region has the DNA TGTGCCAGCACGTCTAGCGCAAACAATGAGCAGTTCTTC. Residues: CASTSSANNEQFF.

This chain joins TRBV28 and TRBJ2-5, with 8 bases fitting TRBD1. This CDR3 has 15 residues. Germline CDR1 and CDR2: MDHEN and SYDVKM. J gave up 5 bases and V 5 bases, and 10 bases lay outside the gene matches. The CDR3 sequence is CASSPPGQVPETQYF. In DNA, the CDR3 is TGTGCCAGCAGTCCCCCGGGACAGGTACCCGAGACCCAGTACTTC. The full variable domain, its missing parts supplied by reference TRBV28 and TRBJ2-5, is DVKVTQSSRYLVKRTGEKVFLECVQDMDHENMFWYRQDPGLGLRLIYFSYDVKMKEKGDIPEGYSVSREKKERFSLILESASTNQTSMYLCASSPPGQVPETQYFGPGTRLLVL.

In its sample, this clonotype was seen a few times. The chain carries TRBV28 and TRBJ2-5; D is ambiguous. CDR1 is MDHEN, CDR2 SYDVKM, per germline. The V gene lost 6 bases and the J gene lost 1 base, with 15 bases spanning the gap. The CDR3 totals 15 residues. The CDR3 DNA reads TGTGCCAGCAGCCGCACCGGTAGGGTCCAAGAGACCCAGTACTTC. Residues: CASSRTGRVQETQYF.

In its sample, this clonotype was seen a few times. The chain employs TRBV28 and TRBJ2-7, with D perhaps matching TRBD1 or TRBD2 (5 bases each). There are 14 residues in the CDR3. Germline CDR1 MDHEN, CDR2 SYDVKM. The V end lost 6 bases, the J end lost 4 bases, and 16 bases lay between the germline ends. The CDR3 here is CASSPRGREYEQYF. The CDR3 DNA sequence: TGTGCCAGCAGCCCCCGGGGCAGAGAATACGAGCAGTACTTC.

This clonotype showed up just a few times. The chain is built from TRBV7-6 and TRBJ2-2; TRBD1 agrees at 12 bases. The CDR3 is 19 amino acids. After removal of 5 bases from V and 4 bases from J, the junction contained 14 bases not matched to a gene. The germline V gene has CDR1 SGHVS and CDR2 FNYEAQ. CDR3 loop: CASSQPGTGGGGGTGELFF. The CDR3 DNA is TGTGCCAGCAGCCAGCCCGGGACAGGGGGCGGAGGAGGCACCGGGGAGCTGTTTTTT.